The 7 T cell receptor beta chains below all came from one sample that was sequenced in a study of blood T cell repertoires in COVID-19. Clones were sequenced by immunoSEQ multiplex PCR, and TCRdb holds only the in-frame ones, with some missing. The sample includes under 200,000 clones, approximately 85% of them seen just once. Sequenced input: peripheral blood. Source of these receptors: a man in his fifties or sixties who had recovered from COVID-19.

The rearrangement links TRBV16 to TRBJ1-1, with D hard to call. The CDR3 contains 13 residues. The V gene's germline CDR1 is KGHSY and CDR2 FQNENV. Trimming cost V 8 bases and J 3 bases, with 13 bases left between them. Here the CDR3 reads CASLTRRDTEAFF. In DNA, the CDR3 is TGTGCCAGCCTTACCCGGAGGGACACTGAAGCTTTCTTT. Complete variable domain (other parts from reference TRBV16 and TRBJ1-1): GEEVAQTPKHLVRGEGQKAKLYCAPIKGHSYVFWYQQVLKNEFKFLISFQNENVFDETGMPKERFSAKCLPNSPCSLEIQATKLEDSAVYFCASLTRRDTEAFFGQGTRLTVV.

A remark on this clone: This sample includes further DNA sequences coding for the same CDR3. V is TRBV18 and J is TRBJ2-6, with TRBD1 identical over 7 bases. This CDR3 spans 17 amino acids. Losses at the gene ends were 4 bases for V and 0 bases for J; bases not matched to a gene: 6. The germline V gene has CDR1 KGHSH and CDR2 LQKENI. CDR3: CASSLWTGLSGANVLTF. The CDR3 DNA is TGTGCCAGCTCACTCTGGACAGGCCTCTCTGGGGCCAACGTCCTGACTTTC.

This clone was recorded a few times. V and J are TRBV24-1 and TRBJ1-2, with unresolved D. Between the trimmed V and J ends, which lost 10 bases and 2 bases, there was a span of 10 bases. The CDR3 has 12 amino acids. CDR1 is KGHDR, CDR2 SFDVKD, per germline. This CDR3 is CATPRVNYGYTF. In nucleotides, the CDR3 is TGTGCCACTCCCCGGGTCAACTATGGCTACACCTTC.

This clone was detected once. This rearrangement joins TRBV19 to TRBJ2-6; D not certain. V dropped 0 bases and J dropped 0 bases, with 6 bases sitting between them. Germline V gene lookup returns CDR1 LNHDA and CDR2 SQIVND (reference sequence). The CDR3 is made up of 16 amino acids. The DNA for the CDR3 is TGTGCCAGTAGTATAGACCCAGGCTCTGGGGCCAACGTCCTGACTTTC. Amino acids: CASSIDPGSGANVLTF. The whole variable domain, remainder taken from reference TRBV19 and TRBJ2-6, is DGGITQSPKYLFRKEGQNVTLSCEQNLNHDAMYWYRQDPGQGLRLIYYSQIVNDFQKGDIAEGYSVSREKKESFPLTVTSAQKNPTAFYLCASSIDPGSGANVLTFGAGSRLTVL.

This chain links TRBV29-1 with TRBJ1-1; D is possibly TRBD1 (5 bases). CDR1 and CDR2 from the germline V gene are SQVTM and ANQGSEA. The CDR3 is 14 residues long. Trimming removed 0 bases at V and 5 bases at J, with 13 bases between. CDR3 amino acids: CSVEETGAGTEAFF. Written as DNA, the CDR3 is TGCAGCGTTGAAGAAACTGGAGCAGGGACTGAAGCTTTCTTT.

This clone showed up just once. This chain connects TRBV5-1 to TRBJ2-3, with TRBD2 as a possible D gene (5 bases). Germline V gene sequence: CDR1 SGHRS, CDR2 YFSETQ. Trimming shortened V by 7 bases and J by 0 bases, and 9 bases separated the two germline ends. The CDR3 contains 13 residues. CDR3 in amino acids: CASRDGSTDTQYF. CDR3 DNA sequence: TGCGCCAGCCGGGATGGGAGCACAGATACGCAGTATTTT.

Of note for this clone: An end of the junction does not agree with germline; a read error may underlie this. This chain links TRBV7-9 with TRBJ2-1; 10 nucleotides match TRBD2. This CDR3 contains 14 residues. Germline CDR1 is SEHNR and CDR2 is FQNEAQ (reference sequence). The CDR3 DNA reads as TGTGCCAGCAGCGTTAGCGGGGGGTACACTGAGCAGTTCTTC. Translated, it gives CASSVSGGYTEQFF.